What follows are 14 T cell receptor beta chains derived from one specimen sequenced in a study of beta chain features in type 1 diabetes. Whole-study findings and limits: Moderate but significant shortening of TCRB CDR3s was recorded in all four CD4+ subsets from Type 1 diabetes patients.

The authors reverse transcribed all of the isolated RNA, so sequencing captured expressed TCRB transcripts. Only in-frame clones appear in the TCRdb table, and some are missing; sequencing was by immunoSEQ multiplex PCR. Seen here are roughly 350,000 clones, 9.6% observed once, and the top ten hold around 0.66%. No cognate antigen is known for these TCRs. Material for sequencing was central memory CD4+ T cells from blood. These receptors were collected from a man aged 25-45 years with type 1 diabetes.

This clone occurred a few times. This sample includes further DNA sequences coding for the same CDR3. The chain employs TRBV7-2 and TRBJ1-3; no clear D gene. The CDR3 contains 12 residues. Between the trimmed V and J ends, which lost 2 bases and 7 bases, there was a span of 6 bases. In germline, CDR1 is SGHTA, CDR2 FQGNSA. The CDR3 bases are TGTGCCAGCAGCTTAAGCCCCAACACCATATATTTT. It yields the protein CASSLSPNTIYF.

V gene TRBV7-2 combines with J gene TRBJ2-2, with unresolved D. Trimming shortened V by 1 base and J by 7 bases, and 7 bases separated the two germline ends. This CDR3 has 13 residues. Germline CDR1 SGHTA, CDR2 FQGNSA. As DNA, the CDR3 is TGTGCCAGCAGCTTAGGCCAGCGCGGGGAGCTGTTTTTT. Amino acids: CASSLGQRGELFF.

Only a few counts were recorded for this clone. The genes are TRBV28 and TRBJ1-2, with a tentative D call TRBD1 (5 bases). CDR3 length: 11 amino acids. The V end was cut by 10 bases, the J end by 5 bases, with 11 bases between. Germline CDR1 is MDHEN and CDR2 is SYDVKM. The CDR3 loop reads CATYGGYGYTF. The CDR3, as DNA: TGTGCCACCTACGGGGGTTATGGCTACACCTTC.

In this sample, this clone turned up many times. V gene TRBV18 combines with J gene TRBJ2-2, with D uncertain. The length of the CDR3 is 14 residues. Germline V gene sequence: CDR1 KGHSH, CDR2 LQKENI. Trimming removed 3 bases from V and 1 base from J, with 6 bases in between. The CDR3 loop is CASSPMENTGELFF. In DNA, the CDR3 is TGTGCCAGCTCACCGATGGAGAACACCGGGGAGCTGTTTTTT.

The V call is TRBV4-1, the J call TRBJ1-1; possible D gene TRBD1, 6 bases. The ends were cut back, 0 bases at V and 5 bases at J, with 10 bases in the middle. The germline V gene has CDR1 MGHRA and CDR2 YSYEKL. This CDR3 is 14 amino acids long. Here the CDR3 DNA reads TGCGCCAGCAGCCAAGAACAGGGCCGGACTGAAGCTTTCTTT. It translates to CASSQEQGRTEAFF.

This clone has just a few counts. The chain joins TRBV5-5 to TRBJ2-1; D ambiguous. The CDR3 loop spans 16 amino acids. Per germline, CDR1 SGHKS and CDR2 YYEKEE (reference sequence). V dropped 0 bases and J dropped 0 bases, with 10 bases sitting between them. In DNA form, the CDR3 reads TGTGCCAGCAGCTTGGGGATGGATAGCTCCTACAATGAGCAGTTCTTC. It is translated as CASSLGMDSSYNEQFF.

This sequence joins TRBV28 and TRBJ2-7; D possibly corresponds to TRBD2 (5 bases). Germline CDR1 and CDR2: MDHEN and SYDVKM. The CDR3 totals 16 residues. The V end was cut by 4 bases, the J end by 3 bases, with 19 bases between. CDR3 protein: CASSSPSVAPVYEQYF. The CDR3 DNA is TGTGCCAGCAGTTCCCCATCGGTAGCGCCAGTCTACGAGCAGTACTTC.

This chain links TRBV11-2 with TRBJ2-7; tentative D call: TRBD2 (5 bases). The CDR3 contains 17 residues. From germline, CDR1 is SGHAT and CDR2 FQNNGV. The ends were cut back, 0 bases at V and 2 bases at J, with 17 bases in the middle. The CDR3 is CASSLDLSAALAYEQYF. Here the CDR3 DNA reads TGTGCCAGCAGCTTAGATCTTTCAGCGGCACTAGCCTACGAGCAGTACTTC.

About this clone: This same CDR3 is encoded by further DNA sequences in the sample. The gene calls are TRBV2 and TRBJ2-6; D is uncertain. Trimming stripped 6 bases from V and 1 base from J, with 4 bases between. CDR1 SNHLY and CDR2 FYNNEI come from the germline V gene. CDR3 length equals 13 residues. For the CDR3, the DNA is TGTGCCAGCAGAGAGTCTGGGGCCAACGTCCTGACTTTC. Translated, it gives CASRESGANVLTF.

This clone showed up just a few times. V gene TRBV27 combines with J gene TRBJ2-3; D is unresolved. Trimming stripped 5 bases from V and 7 bases from J, with 4 bases between. Germline lookup yields CDR1 MNHEY and CDR2 SMNVEV (reference sequence). The length of the CDR3 is 10 residues. In DNA form, the CDR3 reads TGTGCCAGCAGTGTGTATACGCAGTATTTT. Translation: CASSVYTQYF.

In this sample, this clone turned up a few times. This sequence joins TRBV2 and TRBJ2-2, with 7 bases matching TRBD1. Per the germline V gene, CDR1 is SNHLY and CDR2 is FYNNEI. V was clipped by 5 bases and J by 0 bases; unmatched bases: 3. CDR3 length: 15 amino acids. CDR3 DNA: TGTGCCAGCAGTACACAGGGGCCGAACACCGGGGAGCTGTTTTTT. Its protein product is CASSTQGPNTGELFF.

This clone was observed at least ten times. The gene calls are TRBV10-3 and TRBJ2-4, with no clear D. This CDR3 is 17 amino acids long. V was trimmed by 3 bases and J by 1 base, leaving 16 bases between them. CDR1 is ENHRY and CDR2 is SYGVKD in the germline V gene. CDR3 region: CAISDPDPALAKNIQYF. CDR3 bases: TGTGCCATCAGTGATCCGGATCCCGCGCTGGCCAAAAACATTCAGTACTTC.

This clone was observed a few times. This sequence joins TRBV5-1 and TRBJ2-2; D is undetermined. Deletions cut 2 bases from V and 5 bases from J, with 13 bases between. The CDR3 loop spans 15 amino acids. Germline values: CDR1 SGHRS, CDR2 YFSETQ. DNA of the CDR3: TGCGCCAGCAGCTTTAACGGGCTCGGGACCGGGGAGCTGTTTTTT. Protein product: CASSFNGLGTGELFF.

The V call is TRBV11-3, the J call TRBJ2-7; weak D call: TRBD2 (6 bases). The CDR3 covers 15 residues. Germline CDR1 is SGHNT and CDR2 is YENEEA. Trimming removed 1 base from V and 4 bases from J, with 14 bases in between. This CDR3 is CASSLGGGTAYEQYF. The CDR3 DNA is TGTGCCAGCAGCTTAGGAGGTGGGACTGCTTACGAGCAGTACTTC.